The entry below describes one T cell receptor (beta chain). What it recognizes is unknown. In preparing the TRB cDNA libraries, 5' RACE with UMI labels was used. TCRdb reprocessed the 5' RACE reads; each CDR3 protein has one entry and no DNA is given. The sample holds over 55,000 distinct CDR3 sequences. These data are taken from a study of CXCR3-negative and CXCR3-positive naive CD8 T cells. Study results and caveats: Diversity in memory CD8+ cells fell much lower than the comparably high levels seen in both naive subsets. Once cells were cryopreserved, CXCR3 expression went down partly, and most assays used fresh PBMCs. More hydrophobic TRB CDR3s were found in CXCR3-positive naive cells than in CXCR3-negative naive cells.

CDR1 SQVTM and CDR2 ANQGSEA come from the germline V gene. The CDR3 has 12 amino acids. Specimen: naive CXCR3+ CD8+ T cells from blood. Subset specified: CD45RO-CCR7+CD27+CD95- naive CD8+ T cells expressing CXCR3 (TNR3+). V is TRBV29-1 and J is TRBJ2-2; the TCRdb D gene call, TRBD1, has no DNA to confirm it. This receptor was obtained from a human donor in good health. Some clones in this sample may be carry-over from other donors' samples. CDR3: CSVAEGAGELFF.